The source of this T cell receptor beta chain is a study of siplizumab effects on memory and regulatory T cells. TCRdb keeps only in-frame clones here, not all; method: immunoSEQ multiplex PCR. The repertoire holds around 110,000 clones, with around 94% as singletons. Germline values: CDR1 MNHEY, CDR2 SMNVEV (reference sequence). The length of the CDR3 is 15 residues. V lost 3 bases to trimming and J lost 5 bases, with 13 bases between them. This clone is a singleton in its sample. The material sequenced was non-Treg CD4+ T cells sorted from blood. The clonotype comes from a human donor in good health. V is TRBV27 and J is TRBJ2-2; TRBD2 might be the D (6 bases). CDR3 in amino acids: CASSFQGLGTGELFF. The CDR3 DNA sequence: TGTGCCAGCAGTTTCCAGGGACTGGGAACCGGGGAGCTGTTTTTT.